This TCR beta chain stems from a study of Ad26.COV2.S vaccination and SARS-CoV-2 variants. Study-level background: Once, or twice with 56 days between doses, Ad26.COV2.S was given intramuscularly.

Produced via immunoSEQ multiplex PCR; TCRdb's table is partial and in-frame only. The sample contains around 370,000 clones, about 85% of which appear only once. The treatment denotes: approximately 18 received Ad26.COV2.S at low or high dose, single or two shots; about 5 received placebo; per-sample allocation not given. Day 63 after the first injection of vaccine or placebo was the sampling time. CDR3 length equals 14 residues. Germline loops: CDR1 MNHEY, CDR2 SMNVEV (reference sequence). V trimming: 7 bases; J trimming: 2 bases; junction bases outside the gene matches: 5. Only a few counts were recorded for this clone. Its antigen is still unknown. Study-wide results and caveats: Overall T cell responses may have been underestimated by the analyses of TCR breadth and depth.

The rearrangement joins TRBV27 to TRBJ2-1; 7 bases match TRBD2. This receptor was obtained from a person aged 18-65 years who received the Ad26.COV2.S COVID-19 vaccine or a placebo. The sequencing used peripheral blood, collected in a trial of Ad26.COV2.S vaccine versus placebo. The CDR3 bases are TGTGCCAGCACCCGGGGGGAACCCTACAATGAGCAGTTCTTC. It yields the protein CASTRGEPYNEQFF.